This passage covers 4 T cell receptor beta chains from one sample sequenced in a study of shared T cell receptors in the human thymus. The table came from immunoSEQ multiplex PCR; TCRdb's copy has only in-frame clones and leaves some out. The sample holds about 660,000 clones; roughly 90% are singletons and the top ten take around 0.0099%. This sample was shared with a second study, whose subject was human thymus T cells.

Sequencing was carried out using thymocytes. These receptors were obtained from a boy under two years old with a congenital heart defect.

The chain recombines TRBV21-1 with TRBJ2-5; the tabulated D call, TRBD2, remains unverified against the DNA. TRBV21-1 is noted as a pseudogene. This CDR3 has 15 amino acids. The DNA for the CDR3 is TGTGCCAGCAGCGCCCGAGCGGGAGTAGGCGAGACCCAGTACTTC. It is translated as CASSARAGVGETQYF.

V and J are TRBV19 and TRBJ2-7; D call uncertain. V lost 5 bases and J 0 bases, leaving 20 bases between the germline ends. This CDR3 comprises 17 residues. Per germline, CDR1 LNHDA and CDR2 SQIVND (reference sequence). The CDR3 loop is CASSPPIDDTSSYEQYF. The CDR3 nucleotides are TGTGCCAGTAGTCCTCCCATCGATGACACTTCCTCCTACGAGCAGTACTTC.

This clone was detected only once. The DNA of the CDR3 is TGTGCCAGCAGCTTAGCATTAGCGGGAGGGCGGCCCCCCGTAGAGTATTTT. Protein product: CASSLALAGGRPPVEYF. The gene calls are TRBV7-6 and TRBJ2-3, with 11 nucleotides matching TRBD2. The CDR3 is 17 residues long. V lost 0 bases to trimming and J lost 13 bases; unmatched junction nucleotides: 15. Per germline, CDR1 SGHVS and CDR2 FNYEAQ.

The J gene is TRBJ2-7, the V gene TRBV27; D not certain. The CDR3 runs 12 residues. With 6 bases removed from V and 6 bases from J, the gap between germline ends came to 12 bases. Looked up from germline, CDR1 is MNHEY and CDR2 is SMNVEV (reference sequence). CDR3 amino acids: CASSRPNSEQYF. The CDR3 DNA reads as TGTGCCAGCAGCCGTCCCAACAGCGAGCAGTACTTC.